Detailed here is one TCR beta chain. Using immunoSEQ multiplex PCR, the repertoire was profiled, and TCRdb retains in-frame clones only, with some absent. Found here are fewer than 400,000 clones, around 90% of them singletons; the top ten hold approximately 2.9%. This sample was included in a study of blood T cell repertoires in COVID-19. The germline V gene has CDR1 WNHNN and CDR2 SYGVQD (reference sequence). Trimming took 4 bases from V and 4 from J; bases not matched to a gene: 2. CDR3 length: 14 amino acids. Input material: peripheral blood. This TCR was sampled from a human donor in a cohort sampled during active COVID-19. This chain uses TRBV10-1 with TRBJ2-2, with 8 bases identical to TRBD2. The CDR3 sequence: CASSAGGGTGELFF. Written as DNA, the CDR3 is TGCGCCAGCAGTGCGGGGGGGGGCACCGGGGAGCTGTTTTTT.